This T cell receptor (beta chain) stems from a study of blood T cell repertoires in COVID-19. Across the study: The samples span acute and convalescent COVID-19 from the United States, Italy and Spain. PBMCs, B-cell-depleted T cells, or T cells were the source of the cDNA or gDNA that made up the material.

In the original workflow: Reference gene primers were amplified, and this amplification served to estimate nucleated cell counts. Profiling relied on immunoSEQ multiplex PCR, and the TCRdb table lists in-frame clones only, not all of them. D and trimming were read from the DNA, whereas the V and J calls and clone size are those reported in that table. The table records roughly 72,000 clones, 79% of them present only once. This CDR3 has 17 amino acids. Germline V gives CDR1 LNHDA, CDR2 SQIVND (reference sequence). Trimming cost V 3 bases and J 2 bases; bases outside gene matches: 7. The V call is TRBV19, the J call TRBJ2-7; 13 nucleotides agree with TRBD2. The TCR comes from an elderly woman with active or convalescent COVID-19. Sequences were obtained from peripheral blood. The CDR3 region is CASSMGTSGAKPYEQYF. The CDR3 nucleotides are TGTGCCAGTAGTATGGGGACTAGCGGGGCGAAACCCTACGAGCAGTACTTC.